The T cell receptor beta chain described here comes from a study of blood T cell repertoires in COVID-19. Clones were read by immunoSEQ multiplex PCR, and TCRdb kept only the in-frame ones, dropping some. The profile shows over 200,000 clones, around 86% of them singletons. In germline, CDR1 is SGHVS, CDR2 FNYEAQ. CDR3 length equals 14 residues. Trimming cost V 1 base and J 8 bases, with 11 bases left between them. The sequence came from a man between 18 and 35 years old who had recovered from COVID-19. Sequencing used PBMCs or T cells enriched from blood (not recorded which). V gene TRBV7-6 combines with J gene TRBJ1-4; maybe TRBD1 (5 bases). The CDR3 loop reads CASSLGQGREKLFF. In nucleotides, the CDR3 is TGTGCCAGCAGCTTAGGGCAGGGCCGCGAAAAACTGTTTTTT.